This TCR beta chain was retrieved from a study of cytomegalovirus exposure and HLA in healthy donors (dated by TCRdb to about 2017). For the study in its entirety: According to a later analysis, one platform produced both the 120 validation repertoires and the approximately 660 repertoires of the first cohort. The study was designed to test whether signatures of past pathogen exposure could be identified by cataloging public T cell receptors. Besides the first cohort of approximately 710 subjects, a separate validation cohort made up of over 100 different subjects was used. To predict cytomegalovirus infection status, the study combined high-throughput TCR immunosequencing, statistical association of individual TCRs with disease status, and machine learning. What the study reported, not specific to this receptor: In vitro tests confirmed that a few of the cytomegalovirus-associated TCR beta chains recognize cytomegalovirus antigens. The authors suggested that the approach could potentially be generalized to other disease states and immunological phenotypes. A total of fewer than 200 TCR beta chains were listed by the study as associated with cytomegalovirus. The classifier was reported to diagnose cytomegalovirus status with high specificity and sensitivity in both the original and validation cohorts. Across donors, most TCR sequences were observed very rarely, whereas some public TCRs were present in many individuals. A later analysis found that TCRs clustered in the first cohort also tended to co-occur in the 120 or so validation repertoires, with 94% of cluster scores above 0. A later analysis lacked HLA typing for the validation cohort, so it scored co-occurrence in that cohort across all 130 or so repertoires.

Donors formed part of the validation cohort, which comprised 95 to 150 subjects and was distinct from the first cohort of 670 or so subjects. The protocol used for the library was the immunoSEQ multiplex PCR assay. The authors processed their data as follows. A statistical classification framework was built for diagnosing cytomegalovirus status from the catalog of TCR beta chain sequences. The immuneACCESS repertoire file appears here via TCRdb, limited to in-frame rearrangements. These files lack a portion of the clones; in checked studies, under half of the deficit traces to unresolved V genes, and the cause of the others is not known. Clonal size and the V and J genes are those of that table, whereas D and trimming came from the DNA. This sample gives around 400,000 clones in total; roughly 85% of them show up just once. Clones ranked in the top ten supply 0.83% of the sample. Trimming removed 5 bases from V and 0 bases from J; the gene matches leave 4 bases unexplained. The CDR3 runs 15 amino acids, cysteine and phenylalanine included. Of the read, only the CDR3 DNA is kept; its 45 bases are in frame from base 1. The germline V gene (reference sequence) specifies MNHEY as CDR1 and SMNVEV as CDR2.

About this clone: Its binding antigen is unknown. No base quality information exists; no much larger clone differs at one position.

The origin of this receptor is a woman between 18 and 29 years old in good health and CMV-seronegative. Sample: PBMCs. The V gene is TRBV27 and the J gene is TRBJ2-7; 10 bases in between match TRBD1. For the CDR3, the sequence is CASSPWTGGSYEQYF. In nucleotide form, the sequence is TGTGCCAGCAGTCCCTGGACAGGGGGCTCCTACGAGCAGTACTTC.